This TCR beta chain originates from a study of blood T cells in healthy people across ages. Study information: About one barcoded beta molecule per two T cells was the capture yield of template switching. Study-wide points: The unsorted PBMCs prevented any conclusive comparison of naive versus antigen-experienced cells.

Staff drew roughly 10 milliliters of peripheral blood from each donor. For this clonotype: Its antigen is currently unknown.

It was with a sample-barcoded 5' primer and a J-beta primer mix that a second PCR of about 6 to 12 cycles was run. Each TCR beta cDNA got a 12-nucleotide random molecular identifier. MiXCR, applied by TCRdb to the 5' RACE reads, yields one record per CDR3 protein. The sample carries some 690,000 distinct CDR3 sequences, over 20% recorded once. The sequenced sample was blood. The clonotype was recovered from a man aged 65-85 years in good health.

The CDR3 coding sequence is TGTGCCAGCAGTGACGGATATAGCAATCAGCCCCAGCATTTT. Its translation is CASSDGYSNQPQHF. This rearrangement joins TRBV27 to TRBJ1-5; D not certain. Germline V lookup: CDR1 MNHEY, CDR2 SMNVEV (reference sequence). With 5 bases removed from V and 0 bases from J, the gap between germline ends came to 8 bases. The CDR3 runs 14 residues.